Below are 7 T cell receptor beta chains sequenced from a single sample in a study of T cell responses to AZD1222 COVID-19 vaccine. TCRdb keeps only in-frame clones here, not all; method: immunoSEQ multiplex PCR. The sample lists more than 110,000 clones, 88% seen once, with over 3% in the top ten. Here the sequenced sample was peripheral blood, taken 28 days after the second AZD1222 dose. The receptors shown here come from an adult who received the AZD1222 COVID-19 vaccine.

The table lists this clone with a count of one. V usage is TRBV29-1 and J usage is TRBJ2-1; D possibly matches TRBD1 or TRBD2 (6 bases each). The CDR3 totals 13 residues. The ends were cut back, 5 bases at V and 3 bases at J, with 11 bases in the middle. Per germline, CDR1 SQVTM and CDR2 ANQGSEA. In DNA form, the CDR3 reads TGCAGCGTTAACGGGGGCCACTACAATGAGCAGTTCTTC. Translation gives CSVNGGHYNEQFF.

The chain combines TRBV9 with TRBJ1-1; possibly TRBD1 for D (6 bases). Trimming shortened V by 3 bases and J by 1 base, and 16 bases separated the two germline ends. CDR3 length: 16 residues. Germline V gene data show CDR1 as SGDLS and CDR2 as YYNGEE. The CDR3 is CASSAITTTGNTEAFF. The DNA for the CDR3 is TGTGCCAGCAGCGCCATTACCACGACAGGGAACACTGAAGCTTTCTTT.

This clone appeared a single time. V gene TRBV19 combines with J gene TRBJ1-3; D is unclear. Germline CDR1 is LNHDA and CDR2 is SQIVND (reference sequence). The CDR3 is 14 residues long. With 8 bases removed from V and 3 bases from J, the gap between germline ends came to 14 bases. The CDR3 reads CASSPVGGGNTIYF. CDR3 nucleotide sequence: TGTGCCAGTTCCCCAGTCGGTGGTGGAAACACCATATATTTT.

The rearrangement joins TRBV28 to TRBJ2-7, with D perhaps matching TRBD2 (7 bases). The CDR3 is 16 residues long. V shed 8 bases and J shed 4 bases, with 24 bases lying between them. Germline V CDR1 and CDR2: MDHEN, SYDVKM. The chain's CDR3 is CASQAGHLTDLYEQYF. The CDR3 coding sequence is TGTGCCAGCCAAGCGGGACACCTTACCGACCTATACGAGCAGTACTTC.

V is TRBV7-9 and J is TRBJ1-1; no firm D call. The length of the CDR3 is 12 residues. The V and J ends lost 1 base and 8 bases respectively, with 8 bases between them. Germline CDR1 reads SEHNR; CDR2 reads FQNEAQ (reference sequence). CDR3 nucleotides: TGTGCCAGCAGCTTAGTTTCTCTCGAAGCTTTCTTT. Protein: CASSLVSLEAFF.

The chain recombines TRBV7-8 with TRBJ1-2; maybe TRBD1 (6 bases). The germline V and J ends were trimmed by 3 bases and 4 bases, with 9 bases remaining between them. CDR1 SGHVS and CDR2 FQNEAQ come from the germline V gene. This CDR3 comprises 13 residues. The CDR3 DNA sequence: TGTGCCAGCAGCTTTCAGGGGAGCTATGGCTACACCTTC. This codes for CASSFQGSYGYTF.

The rearrangement joins TRBV10-3 to TRBJ2-7; 8 bases map to TRBD1. CDR1 ENHRY and CDR2 SYGVKD come from the germline V gene. The length of the CDR3 is 12 residues. J was trimmed by 11 bases and V by 0 bases; bases with no gene match: 3. In DNA, the CDR3 is TGTGCCATCAGTGAGTCCCAGGGGGCAAAGTACTTC. It yields the protein CAISESQGAKYF.